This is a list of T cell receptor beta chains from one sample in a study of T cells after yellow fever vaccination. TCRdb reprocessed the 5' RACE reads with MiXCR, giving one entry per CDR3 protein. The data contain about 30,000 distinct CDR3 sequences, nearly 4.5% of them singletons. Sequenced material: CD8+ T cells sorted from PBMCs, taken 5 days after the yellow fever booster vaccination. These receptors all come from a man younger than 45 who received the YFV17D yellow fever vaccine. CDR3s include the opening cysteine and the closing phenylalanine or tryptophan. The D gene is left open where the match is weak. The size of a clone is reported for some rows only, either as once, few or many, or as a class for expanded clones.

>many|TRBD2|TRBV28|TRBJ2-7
CASSGTSGRVEEQYF
TGTGCCAGCAGCGGTACTAGCGGGAGGGTTGAGGAGCAGTACTTC
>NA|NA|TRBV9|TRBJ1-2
CASSAVDIYGYTF
TGTGCCAGCAGCGCAGTCGACATCTATGGCTACACCTTC
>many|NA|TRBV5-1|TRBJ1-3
CASSSSGAPPGNTIYF
TGCGCCAGCAGCTCCTCCGGGGCCCCTCCTGGAAACACCATATATTTT
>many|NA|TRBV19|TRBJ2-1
CASSIGLSNEQFF
TGTGCCAGTAGTATTGGGCTCAGCAATGAGCAGTTCTTC
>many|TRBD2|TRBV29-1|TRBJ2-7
CSVEGLADPSYEQYF
TGCAGCGTTGAAGGACTAGCGGATCCGTCCTACGAGCAGTACTTC
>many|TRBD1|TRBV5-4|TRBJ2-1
CASSFGTVSYNEQFF
TGTGCCAGCAGCTTCGGGACAGTCTCCTACAATGAGCAGTTCTTC
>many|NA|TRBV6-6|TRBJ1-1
CASSYSMQDKAFF
TGTGCCAGCAGTTACTCGATGCAGGATAAAGCTTTCTTT
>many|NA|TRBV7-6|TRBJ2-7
CASSLTLGHEQYF
TGTGCCAGCAGCTTAACCTTAGGGCACGAGCAGTACTTC
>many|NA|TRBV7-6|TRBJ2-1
CASSFSLAGDHEQFF
TGTGCCAGCAGCTTTTCCCTGGCAGGGGACCATGAGCAGTTCTTC
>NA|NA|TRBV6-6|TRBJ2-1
CASSYVVRPHNEQFF
TGTGCCAGCAGTTACGTGGTTCGGCCGCATAATGAGCAGTTCTTC
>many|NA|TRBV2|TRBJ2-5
CASSQDYSFRPQETQYF
TGTGCCAGCAGTCAGGACTACTCGTTTCGGCCACAAGAGACCCAGTACTTC
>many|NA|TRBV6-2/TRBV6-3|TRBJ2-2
CASSQDTYTGELFF
TGTGCCAGCAGTCAGGACACGTACACCGGGGAGCTGTTTTTT
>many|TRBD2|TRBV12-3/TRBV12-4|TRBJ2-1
CASSLSGENEQFF
TGTGCCAGCAGTTTAAGCGGGGAAAATGAGCAGTTCTTC
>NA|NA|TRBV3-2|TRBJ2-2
CAFSLVGSGRASDTGELFF
TGTGCCTTCAGTTTAGTTGGTAGCGGGAGGGCATCGGACACCGGGGAGCTGTTTTTT
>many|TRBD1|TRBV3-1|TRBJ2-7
CASSQQGASDEQYF
TGTGCCAGCAGCCAACAGGGGGCTTCGGACGAGCAGTACTTC
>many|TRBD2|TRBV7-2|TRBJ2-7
CASSSLAGTSVDEQYF
TGTGCCAGCAGCTCCCTCGCCGGGACTAGCGTCGACGAGCAGTACTTC
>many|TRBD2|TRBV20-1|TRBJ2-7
CSARMVAGASYEQYF
TGCAGTGCTAGAATGGTGGCGGGAGCTAGCTACGAGCAGTACTTC
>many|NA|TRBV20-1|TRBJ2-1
CSAPEINSLPSYNEQFF
TGCAGTGCTCCTGAAATTAACAGCCTCCCCTCCTACAATGAGCAGTTCTTC
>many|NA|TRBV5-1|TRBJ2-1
CASSLADSNEQFF
TGCGCCAGCAGCTTGGCGGACTCCAATGAGCAGTTCTTC
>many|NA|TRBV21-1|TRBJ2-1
CASSPRGVSTDFNEQFF
TGTGCCAGCAGCCCACGGGGGGTATCCACTGACTTTAATGAGCAGTTCTTC
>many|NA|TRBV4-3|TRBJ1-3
CASSQDPSSGNTIYF
TGCGCCAGCAGCCAAGATCCCAGCTCTGGAAACACCATATATTTT
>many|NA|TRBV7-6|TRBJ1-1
CASSGGGNTEAFF
TGTGCCAGCAGCGGGGGGGGTAATACTGAAGCTTTCTTT
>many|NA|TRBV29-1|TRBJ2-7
CSHDGSSYEQYF
TGCAGTCACGACGGTAGCTCCTACGAGCAGTACTTC
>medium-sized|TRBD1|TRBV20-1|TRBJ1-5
CSVQGGQGAWQPQHF
TGCAGTGTCCAGGGGGGACAGGGGGCTTGGCAGCCCCAGCATTTT
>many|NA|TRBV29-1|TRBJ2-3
CSALPRASTDTQYF
TGCAGCGCACTTCCGAGGGCGAGCACAGATACGCAGTATTTT
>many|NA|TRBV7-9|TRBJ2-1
CASSLSGTANEQFF
TGTGCCAGCAGCTTAAGCGGGACAGCTAATGAGCAGTTCTTC
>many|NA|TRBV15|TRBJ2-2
CATSIRLDTGELFF
TGTGCCACCAGCATCCGACTGGACACCGGGGAGCTGTTTTTT
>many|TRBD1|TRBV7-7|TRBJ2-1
CASSRTGGVLSSYNEQFF
TGTGCCAGCAGCCGGACAGGGGGGGTCCTGAGCTCCTACAATGAGCAGTTCTTC
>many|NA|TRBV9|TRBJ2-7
CASSPGTYEQYF
TGTGCCAGCAGCCCCGGTACCTACGAGCAGTACTTC
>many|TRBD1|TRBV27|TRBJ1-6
CASSWDSTSPLHF
TGTGCCAGCAGTTGGGACAGTACTTCACCCCTCCACTTT
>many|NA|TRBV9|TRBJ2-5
CASSPSAGGGGQETQYF
TGTGCCAGCAGCCCCTCGGCCGGGGGCGGGGGCCAAGAGACCCAGTACTTC
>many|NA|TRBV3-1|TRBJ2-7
CASSQVREEQYF
TGTGCCAGCAGCCAAGTCAGGGAAGAGCAGTACTTC
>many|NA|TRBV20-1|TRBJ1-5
CSARAAEGAANQPQHF
TGCAGTGCTAGAGCCGCGGAAGGGGCGGCCAATCAGCCCCAGCATTTT
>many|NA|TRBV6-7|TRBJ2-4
CASSYKVWSPLAKNIQYF
TGTGCCAGCAGTTACAAGGTTTGGAGCCCGCTAGCCAAAAACATTCAGTACTTC
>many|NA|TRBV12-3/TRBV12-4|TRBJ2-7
CASSPTGTVYEQYF
TGTGCCAGCAGTCCAACCGGGACCGTCTACGAGCAGTACTTC
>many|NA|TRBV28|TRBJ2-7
CASSLIRGSGYEQYF
TGTGCCAGCAGCCTAATCAGGGGTTCCGGCTACGAGCAGTACTTC
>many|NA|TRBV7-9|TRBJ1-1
CASSLGGDGTEAFF
TGTGCCAGCAGCTTAGGGGGGGACGGCACTGAAGCTTTCTTT
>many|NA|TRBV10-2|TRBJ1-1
CATHMGPNTEAFF
TGCGCCACCCATATGGGGCCGAACACTGAAGCTTTCTTT
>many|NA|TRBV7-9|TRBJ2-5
CASSYGRIDQETQYF
TGTGCCAGCAGCTACGGACGGATCGACCAAGAGACCCAGTACTTC
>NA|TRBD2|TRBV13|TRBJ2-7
CASSSEGGLAAYEQYF
TGTGCCAGCAGCTCCGAGGGCGGTCTAGCGGCCTACGAGCAGTACTTC
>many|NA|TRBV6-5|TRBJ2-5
CASSLGHPLGETQYF
TGTGCCAGCAGTTTGGGACATCCCTTGGGGGAGACCCAGTACTTC
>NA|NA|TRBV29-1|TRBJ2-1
CSQGGGRNEQFF
TGCAGCCAAGGTGGAGGGAGAAATGAGCAGTTCTTC
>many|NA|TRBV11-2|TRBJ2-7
CASSLGGSYEQYF
TGTGCCAGCAGCTTAGGCGGCAGCTACGAGCAGTACTTC
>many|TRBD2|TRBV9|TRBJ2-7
CASSVAVTSGYEQYF
TGTGCCAGCAGCGTAGCTGTCACTAGCGGGTACGAGCAGTACTTC
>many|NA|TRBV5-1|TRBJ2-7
CASSGTGSYEQYF
TGCGCCAGCAGCGGAACAGGTTCCTACGAGCAGTACTTC
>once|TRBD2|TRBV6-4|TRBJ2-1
CASSEAGGSYNEQFF
TGTGCCAGCAGTGAAGCGGGGGGCTCCTACAATGAGCAGTTCTTC
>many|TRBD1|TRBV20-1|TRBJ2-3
CSARGPQGALDTQYF
TGCAGTGCTAGAGGTCCCCAGGGGGCGTTAGATACGCAGTATTTT
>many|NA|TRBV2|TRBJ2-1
CASSEGGGPYNEQFF
TGTGCCAGCAGTGAGGGAGGAGGTCCCTACAATGAGCAGTTCTTC
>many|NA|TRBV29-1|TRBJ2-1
CSVEGLNEQFF
TGCAGCGTTGAAGGACTCAATGAGCAGTTCTTC
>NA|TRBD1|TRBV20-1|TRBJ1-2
CSHDRGDGYTF
TGCAGTCATGACAGGGGAGATGGCTACACCTTC
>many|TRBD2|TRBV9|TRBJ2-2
CASSVLATSGRMAGELFF
TGTGCCAGCAGCGTCCTGGCTACTAGCGGGAGGATGGCCGGGGAGCTGTTTTTT
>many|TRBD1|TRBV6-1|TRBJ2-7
CASSEEVGQGSEQYF
TGTGCCAGCAGTGAAGAGGTGGGACAGGGATCTGAGCAGTACTTC
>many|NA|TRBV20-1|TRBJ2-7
CSARDGNSYEQYF
TGCAGTGCTAGAGACGGGAACTCCTACGAGCAGTACTTC